This TCR beta chain appears in the sequencing data of a study of monozygotic twins with inflammatory bowel disease. Points from the study as a whole: Part of the variability in patient repertoires may have come from differing immunosuppressive treatments. Whether twins were concordant or discordant made no difference to repertoire similarity, possibly from limited power.

With regard to this clonotype: Its target is unknown.

The CDR3 extends over 16 amino acids. CDR1 is LNHNV, CDR2 YYDKDF, per germline (reference sequence). Across eight separate reactions for each sample, cDNA was made. TCRdb reprocessed the 5' RACE reads and reports one entry per CDR3 protein, with no DNA. The table lists about 380,000 distinct CDR3 sequences. This sequence was found in a human donor with ulcerative colitis or Crohn's disease, or a healthy co-twin of an affected twin (not recorded which). The sequencing sample was made of blood. The V call is TRBV15, the J call TRBJ2-2; TCRdb returns TRBD1, unconfirmable since there is no DNA. This CDR3 reads CATSRVRQGGTGELFF.